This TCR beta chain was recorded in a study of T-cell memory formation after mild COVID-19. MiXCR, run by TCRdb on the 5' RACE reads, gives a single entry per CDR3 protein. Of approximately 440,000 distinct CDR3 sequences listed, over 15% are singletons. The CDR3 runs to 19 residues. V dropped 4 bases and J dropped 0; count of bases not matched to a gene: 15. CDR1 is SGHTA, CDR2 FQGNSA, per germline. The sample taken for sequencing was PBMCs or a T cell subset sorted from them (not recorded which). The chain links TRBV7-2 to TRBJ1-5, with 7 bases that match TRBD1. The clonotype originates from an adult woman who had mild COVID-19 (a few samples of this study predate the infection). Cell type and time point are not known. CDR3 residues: CASSSPPGTVANSNQPQHF. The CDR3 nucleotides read TGTGCCAGCAGCTCCCCCCCCGGGACAGTAGCTAATAGCAATCAGCCCCAGCATTTT.